The rows below give T cell receptor beta chains drawn from one sample of a study of PD-1 blockade in classical Hodgkin lymphoma. The data were produced by immunoSEQ multiplex PCR, yet TCRdb's version contains in-frame clones alone and is incomplete. The repertoire holds some 7,500 clones, with around four fifths as singletons. The sample here was CD4+ T cells from blood, taken at baseline. The source is a human donor with classical Hodgkin lymphoma. Both conserved end residues are part of each CDR3. A D gene is named only where the DNA matches it firmly. Size tells how often a clone was seen (once, few, many) or the class of an expanded clone, and some rows leave it out.

J | V | D | size | CDR3 | DNA
TRBJ2-7 | TRBV27 | NA | few | CASSSPAPGSEQYF | TGTGCCAGCAGTTCGCCGGCCCCGGGCAGCGAGCAGTACTTC
TRBJ2-7 | TRBV27 | TRBD1 | NA | CASSFRRGTGGAAYEQYF | TGTGCCAGCAGTTTCCGGCGGGGGACAGGGGGCGCAGCCTACGAGCAGTACTTC
TRBJ1-5 | TRBV6-1 | NA | NA | CASRVGPINQPQHF | TGTGCCAGCAGGGTCGGACCGATCAATCAGCCCCAGCATTTT
TRBJ1-3 | TRBV11-2 | NA | few | CASSNFSGNTIYF | TGTGCCAGCAGCAACTTCTCTGGAAACACCATATATTTT
TRBJ1-2 | TRBV28 | TRBD1 | NA | CASRRRDSIAFNYGYTF | TGTGCCAGCAGAAGAAGGGACAGCATCGCGTTTAACTATGGCTACACCTTC
TRBJ2-3 | TRBV5-5 | NA | NA | CASSWGYTQYF | TGTGCCAGCAGCTGGGGGTATACGCAGTATTTT
TRBJ1-4 | TRBV10-3 | NA | once | CAISGTGTNEKLFF | TGTGCCATCAGTGGAACAGGGACTAATGAAAAACTGTTTTTT
TRBJ2-1 | TRBV19 | NA | NA | CASSRQGTYNEQFF | TGTGCCAGTAGTAGGCAGGGCACCTACAATGAGCAGTTCTTC
TRBJ2-4 | TRBV6-5 | NA | NA | CASSYRNIQYF | TGTGCCAGCAGTTACCGAAACATTCAGTACTTC
TRBJ2-7 | TRBV6-5 | TRBD2 | NA | CASSNWQRGSPYEQYF | TGTGCCAGCAGTAACTGGCAGCGGGGGTCGCCCTACGAGCAGTACTTC
TRBJ1-5 | TRBV5-5 | TRBD1 | NA | CASSSTGASNQPQHF | TGTGCCAGCAGCTCGACAGGGGCAAGCAATCAGCCCCAGCATTTT
TRBJ1-3 | TRBV2 | NA | NA | CASSVTDPGNTIYF | TGTGCCAGCAGTGTCACGGACCCTGGAAACACCATATATTTT
TRBJ2-1 | TRBV25-1 | NA | NA | CASSDVLVSGAKEQFF | TGTGCCAGCAGTGACGTCTTGGTGTCGGGGGCGAAAGAGCAGTTCTTC
TRBJ1-2 | TRBV2 | NA | NA | CASSVDRNYGYTF | TGTGCCAGCAGTGTCGACAGAAACTATGGCTACACCTTC
TRBJ2-2 | TRBV30 | TRBD1 | NA | CAWSVRDRERELFF | TGTGCCTGGAGTGTACGAGACAGGGAGCGGGAGCTGTTTTTT
TRBJ2-7 | TRBV5-5 | NA | NA | CASSLDIWGSTVHYEQYF | TGTGCCAGCAGCTTGGATATTTGGGGGAGTACCGTACACTACGAGCAGTACTTC
TRBJ2-3 | TRBV7-8 | TRBD1 | NA | CASSSDRAWTDTQYF | TGTGCCAGCAGCTCGGACAGGGCGTGGACAGATACGCAGTATTTT
TRBJ1-2 | TRBV5-6 | NA | NA | CASTIGQPSRSYTF | TGTGCCAGTACTATAGGACAGCCAAGCCGGAGCTACACCTTC
TRBJ2-1 | TRBV10-1 | TRBD2 | once | CASSESAGASYNEQFF | TGCGCCAGCAGTGAGTCGGCGGGAGCCTCCTACAATGAGCAGTTCTTC
TRBJ2-2 | TRBV5-1 | NA | NA | CASSGQPNTGELFF | TGCGCCAGCAGCGGACAGCCGAACACCGGGGAGCTGTTTTTT
TRBJ2-4 | TRBV18 | NA | NA | CASSPPAPRAKNIQYF | TGTGCCAGCTCACCACCGGCGCCCCGGGCCAAAAACATTCAGTACTTC
TRBJ2-7 | TRBV2 | NA | NA | CASSDVFSYEQYF | TGTGCCAGCAGTGACGTCTTCTCCTACGAGCAGTACTTC
TRBJ1-2 | TRBV27 | NA | few | CASSLGGFPYGYTF | TGTGCCAGCAGTTTAGGTGGCTTCCCCTATGGCTACACCTTC
TRBJ2-7 | TRBV7-2 | TRBD1 | once | CASSLLGTGRDEQYF | TGTGCCAGCAGCTTATTGGGGACAGGGAGAGACGAGCAGTACTTC
TRBJ1-5 | TRBV21-1 | NA | NA | CASSKAAYKYLGNQPQHF | TGTGCCAGCAGCAAAGCGGCCTACAAATATTTGGGAAATCAGCCCCAGCATTTT
TRBJ2-6 | TRBV6-5 | NA | NA | CASSFRKGANVLTF | TGTGCCAGCAGTTTCCGGAAGGGGGCCAACGTCCTGACTTTC
TRBJ1-2 | TRBV10-3 | TRBD1 | NA | CAISVLPRQGTTF | TGTGCCATCAGTGTCCTCCCGAGACAGGGGACCACCTTC
TRBJ2-7 | TRBV6-6 | TRBD1 | few | CASSYSGQGEQYF | TGTGCCAGCAGTTACTCCGGACAGGGGGAGCAGTACTTC
TRBJ2-5 | TRBV2 | TRBD1 | few | CASSDRPYQETQYF | TGTGCCAGCTCGGACAGGCCTTACCAAGAGACCCAGTACTTC
TRBJ2-3 | TRBV2 | NA | NA | CASSVAGTDTQYF | TGTGCCAGCAGTGTTGCGGGCACAGATACGCAGTATTTT
TRBJ2-7 | TRBV6-6 | NA | NA | CASSTGRLQRLEQYF | TGTGCCAGCAGTACAGGACGGCTGCAACGTCTCGAGCAGTACTTC
TRBJ1-2 | TRBV10-1 | NA | few | CAQRTYGYTF | TGCGCCCAGCGGACCTATGGCTACACCTTC
TRBJ2-7 | TRBV14 | TRBD1 | NA | CASSSRTGANEQYF | TGTGCCAGCAGCAGTCGGACAGGGGCGAACGAGCAGTACTTC
TRBJ2-5 | TRBV20-1 | NA | NA | CSASGPGTQYF | TGCAGTGCTAGCGGGCCGGGGACCCAGTACTTC
TRBJ2-3 | TRBV7-6 | NA | NA | CASSLVVFGSDTQYF | TGTGCCAGCAGCTTAGTGGTGTTTGGGTCAGATACGCAGTATTTT
TRBJ2-7 | TRBV18 | TRBD2 | NA | CASSLYGTLSSGRNYEQYF | TGTGCCAGCTCACTCTACGGGACACTCTCTAGCGGGCGGAACTACGAGCAGTACTTC
TRBJ2-2 | TRBV10-1 | NA | NA | CASWDGNTGELFF | TGCGCCAGCTGGGACGGGAACACCGGGGAGCTGTTTTTT
TRBJ1-1 | TRBV30 | NA | few | CAWERQLNTEAFF | TGTGCCTGGGAGAGACAGCTTAACACTGAAGCTTTCTTT
TRBJ2-7 | TRBV2 | TRBD2 | large | CASSGVGSGSIEQYF | TGTGCCAGCAGTGGCGTTGGTAGCGGGAGTATCGAGCAGTACTTC
TRBJ2-2 | TRBV25-1 | NA | NA | CAPPGQGVGTGELFF | TGTGCCCCGCCGGGGCAGGGAGTGGGTACCGGGGAGCTGTTTTTT
TRBJ1-5 | TRBV6-9 | TRBD1 | NA | CASTLQGAGVSNQPQHF | TGTGCCAGCACCCTACAGGGGGCGGGGGTAAGCAATCAGCCCCAGCATTTT
TRBJ2-5 | TRBV5-4 | TRBD2 | NA | CASSPTLAEETQYF | TGTGCCAGCAGCCCCACTCTAGCGGAAGAGACCCAGTACTTC
TRBJ1-4 | TRBV25-1 | NA | NA | CASRERGGPNEKLFF | TGTGCCAGCAGAGAGAGAGGCGGACCTAATGAAAAACTGTTTTTT
TRBJ2-7 | TRBV6-5 | TRBD2 | NA | CASSYGLASKQYF | TGTGCCAGCAGTTACGGACTAGCTTCTAAGCAGTACTTC
TRBJ2-2 | TRBV19 | NA | NA | CASSLKVGTGELFF | TGTGCCAGTAGCCTAAAGGTGGGGACCGGGGAGCTGTTTTTT
TRBJ2-7 | TRBV11-1 | TRBD1 | NA | CASSAQGPSYEQYF | TGTGCCAGCAGCGCACAGGGGCCCTCCTACGAGCAGTACTTC
TRBJ1-4 | TRBV6-1 | NA | NA | CASRTARNEKLFF | TGTGCCAGCAGGACAGCGAGAAATGAAAAACTGTTTTTT
TRBJ1-1 | TRBV7-8 | NA | NA | CASSLQMAGATEAFF | TGTGCCAGCAGCCTCCAAATGGCGGGCGCTACTGAAGCTTTCTTT
TRBJ2-3 | TRBV2 | NA | NA | CASLLMDAITDTQYF | TGTGCCAGCCTCCTCATGGACGCGATCACAGATACGCAGTATTTT
TRBJ2-5 | TRBV19 | NA | NA | CASSKGPLETQYF | TGTGCCAGTAGTAAGGGACCGTTAGAGACCCAGTACTTC
TRBJ2-5 | TRBV5-1 | NA | NA | CASSPGRGRETQYF | TGCGCCAGCAGCCCAGGTCGGGGCCGAGAGACCCAGTACTTC
TRBJ2-2 | TRBV6-5 | NA | NA | CASSTRGNTGELFF | TGTGCCAGCAGCACCAGAGGAAACACCGGGGAGCTGTTTTTT
TRBJ1-2 | TRBV6-5 | TRBD1 | NA | CASSYSGGVDYGYTF | TGTGCCAGCAGTTACTCAGGGGGCGTCGACTATGGCTACACCTTC
TRBJ1-5 | TRBV19 | TRBD1 | few | CASSIRTGAQPQHF | TGTGCCAGTAGTATAAGGACAGGGGCTCAGCCCCAGCATTTT
TRBJ2-7 | TRBV27 | NA | NA | CASSLSPQGYYEQYF | TGTGCCAGCAGTTTAAGCCCCCAGGGGTACTACGAGCAGTACTTC